Listed below are T cell receptor beta chains from one sample, sequenced in a study of CD8 T cells in ankylosing spondylitis. MiXCR, applied by TCRdb to the 5' RACE reads, yields one record per CDR3 protein. The table lists roughly 150,000 distinct CDR3 sequences, 25% to 35% of them singletons. Sequencing used synovial fluid, either unsorted or a sorted T cell fraction (not recorded which). These receptors originate from a male donor with ankylosing spondylitis. Each CDR3 is given with its conserved first and last residue. Fields, in order: D gene, V gene, J gene, CDR3 protein. D genes are given only for firm matches.

>-|TRBV10-3|TRBJ2-7
CAISGTNYEQYF
>TRBD1|TRBV12-3/TRBV12-4|TRBJ2-2
CASSFTGDGTGELFF
>TRBD1|TRBV7-7|TRBJ2-2
CASSPPGQGAGELFF
>-|TRBV18|TRBJ2-5
CASSPLGGAGETQYF
>-|TRBV5-1|TRBJ2-1
CASSLGQGLANEQFF
>-|TRBV3-1|TRBJ2-3
CASSQELRDTQYF
>TRBD1|TRBV29-1|TRBJ2-3
CSVVGGADTQYF
>TRBD1|TRBV5-1|TRBJ1-6
CASSWGDRDNSPLHF
>TRBD2|TRBV20-1|TRBJ2-1
CSATMGGGVRNEQFF
>TRBD2|TRBV7-2|TRBJ2-3
CASSWPSGRPGDTQYF
>TRBD1|TRBV7-6|TRBJ2-1
CASSTGVYNEQFF
>-|TRBV28|TRBJ1-2
CASNPVGRRTGYTF
>-|TRBV5-1|TRBJ2-3
CASSLRAGTMDTQYF
>TRBD1|TRBV12-3/TRBV12-4|TRBJ1-2
CASSFGDSKYGYTF
>-|TRBV7-9|TRBJ2-1
CASSPVVNEQFF
>TRBD2|TRBV15|TRBJ2-3
CATSRTEGLAGGHRHF
>TRBD2|TRBV20-1|TRBJ2-5
CSARPSSPGLAYQETQYF
>TRBD2|TRBV5-1|TRBJ2-1
CASSLTSGASYNEQFF
>TRBD1|TRBV20-1|TRBJ1-2
CSDTGTARYTF
>-|TRBV6-1|TRBJ2-3
CASSEEEGTSDTQYF
>-|TRBV15|TRBJ1-1
CATSSAGDRIGAFF
>TRBD2|TRBV27|TRBJ2-7
CASSRTGTSGSYEQYF
>-|TRBV20-1|TRBJ1-1
CSAPDLNTEAFF
>TRBD2|TRBV7-3|TRBJ2-3
CASSSYGLARTDTQYF
>-|TRBV7-2|TRBJ2-1
CASSLQLWEQFF
>TRBD2|TRBV4-2|TRBJ2-1
CASSQELAGAEEQFF
>TRBD1|TRBV11-2|TRBJ1-2
CASSLTGTNYGYTF
>-|TRBV12-3/TRBV12-4|TRBJ1-3
CASARGTGNTIYF
>-|TRBV5-1|TRBJ1-5
CASSLDGTRNQPQHF
>TRBD1|TRBV11-3|TRBJ1-1
CASSLRGQDTEAFF
>-|TRBV12-3/TRBV12-4|TRBJ2-3
CASSRGGAFTDTQYF
>TRBD1|TRBV2|TRBJ2-3
CASSQLRPGQGDHTQYF
>-|TRBV9|TRBJ1-2
CASSVDGGRGYTF
>-|TRBV2|TRBJ1-1
CASSGVSPNTEAFF
>TRBD1|TRBV7-2|TRBJ2-5
CASSLGQGETQYF
>TRBD2|TRBV25-1|TRBJ2-1
CASTKRVGGSNEQFF
>-|TRBV10-3|TRBJ2-2
CAISSRGGIGELFF
>-|TRBV3-1|TRBJ1-1
CASSQDHTEAFF
>-|TRBV7-9|TRBJ1-1
CASSFSAGNTEAFF
>-|TRBV9|TRBJ1-4
CASSRDINEKLFF
>TRBD1|TRBV13|TRBJ1-2
CASSLTGVNYGYTF
>TRBD2|TRBV4-3|TRBJ2-1
CASSPQRGWDEQFF
>-|TRBV2|TRBJ1-5
CASSFQDNQPQHF
>TRBD2|TRBV4-1|TRBJ2-5
CASSQGGLAGGKETQYF
>TRBD1|TRBV27|TRBJ2-6
CASSLSTGGGANVLTF
>-|TRBV7-2|TRBJ1-6
CASRQPGREGPLHF
>-|TRBV6-5|TRBJ1-1
CASSARTVNTEAFF
>-|TRBV9|TRBJ1-1
CASSGEAFF